This T cell receptor beta chain was captured by sequencing in a study of T-cell memory formation after mild COVID-19. Study-wide results and caveats: Contracting CD4+ clones lay largely in CM and EM, with CD8+ ones residing in EMRA.

5'RACE, which relied on constant-segment primers, yielded TCR alpha and TCR beta cDNA libraries carrying sample barcodes and UMIs. TCRdb ran MiXCR on the 5' RACE reads and lists one entry per CDR3 protein. Among roughly 110,000 distinct CDR3 sequences, 9.5% to 15% were seen once, and the ten largest hold approximately 30%. This CDR3 has 11 residues. The V and J ends lost 8 bases and 5 bases respectively, with 9 bases between them. In the case of this clonotype: The antigen remains unidentified.

This receptor was identified in an adult woman who had mild COVID-19 (a few samples of this study predate the infection). Cell type and time point are not known. The rearrangement joins TRBV12-3 or TRBV12-4 to TRBJ2-5; D remains unclear. Sequencing input: PBMCs or a T cell subset sorted from them (not recorded which). CDR3 amino acids: CASGAGETQYF. The CDR3 DNA follows: TGTGCCAGCGGAGCCGGGGAGACCCAGTACTTC.